The 5 T cell receptor beta chains below all came from one sample that was sequenced in a study of cytomegalovirus exposure and HLA in healthy donors. Clones were sequenced by immunoSEQ multiplex PCR, and TCRdb holds only the in-frame ones, with some missing. The sample holds roughly 130,000 clones, 85% to 90% seen once. Sample: PBMCs. The receptor source for this set is a man between 25 and 39 years old in good health and CMV-seronegative.

The chain is built from TRBV9 and TRBJ2-5, with a tentative D call TRBD2 (6 bases). Between the trimmed V and J ends, which lost 3 bases and 5 bases, there was a span of 8 bases. Per germline, CDR1 SGDLS and CDR2 YYNGEE. This CDR3 is 12 amino acids long. This CDR3 reads CASSAGGETQYF. The DNA for the CDR3 is TGTGCCAGCAGCGCAGGAGGGGAGACCCAGTACTTC. Full variable domain (missing parts from reference TRBV9 and TRBJ2-5): DSGVTQTPKHLITATGQRVTLRCSPRSGDLSVYWYQQSLDQGLQFLIQYYNGEERAKGNILERFSAQQFPDLHSELNLSSLELGDSALYFCASSAGGETQYFGPGTRLLVL.

In its sample, this clone was seen a few times. The CDR3 spells CASSPPGLGYNEQFF. DNA for the CDR3: TGTGCCAGCTCACCCCCGGGACTCGGCTACAATGAGCAGTTCTTC. V is TRBV18 and J is TRBJ2-1; maybe TRBD2 (6 bases). CDR1 and CDR2 from the germline V gene are KGHSH and LQKENI. The CDR3 has 15 residues. With 3 bases removed from V and 3 bases from J, the gap between germline ends came to 12 bases.

The V and J genes are TRBV6-1 and TRBJ1-1; TRBD1 is a possible D gene (5 bases). Trimming took 6 bases from V and 3 from J, leaving 14 bases between them. CDR3 length: 14 residues. Germline V gene data show CDR1 as MNHNS and CDR2 as SASEGT. The CDR3: CASRKVKGDTEAFF. In DNA form, the CDR3 reads TGTGCCAGCAGAAAGGTAAAAGGGGACACTGAAGCTTTCTTT.

The V and J genes are TRBV4-2 and TRBJ1-1; 11 bases match TRBD1. CDR3 length: 15 residues. Germline V gene data show CDR1 as LGHNA and CDR2 as YNFKEQ. V was pared by 4 bases and J by 7 bases, with 8 bases of the junction left unmatched. Written as DNA, the CDR3 is TGTGCCAGCAGCCGGGACAGGGGGGCCGCGGTTGAAGCTTTCTTT. It encodes CASSRDRGAAVEAFF.

This chain connects TRBV4-1 to TRBJ1-5, with 11 bases matching TRBD1. This CDR3 is built from 18 residues. Trimming removed 4 bases from V and 0 bases from J; junction bases left unmatched: 8. In germline, CDR1 is MGHRA, CDR2 YSYEKL. The CDR3 sequence: CASSPEGQGVFSNQPQHF. DNA for the CDR3: TGCGCCAGCAGCCCAGAGGGACAGGGGGTGTTTAGCAATCAGCCCCAGCATTTT.